One and the same sample provided the 9 T cell receptor beta chains below, sequenced in a study of cytomegalovirus exposure and HLA in healthy donors. The PCR had 60 Vbeta and 13 Jbeta primers. Assay used: immunoSEQ multiplex PCR; TCRdb lists only in-frame clones, some missing. Of some 130,000 clones in the sample, 70% to 85% were seen once. The source material was PBMCs. The receptors shown here come from a woman between 45 and 65 years old in good health and CMV-seropositive.

As concerns this clone: A junction boundary mismatches the germline segment, possibly from a read error. The chain employs TRBV2 and TRBJ2-7; 8 positions agree with TRBD1. Germline V gene data show CDR1 as SNHLY and CDR2 as FYNNEI. The CDR3 is 13 residues long. CDR3: CANGQGTRYVQYF. The CDR3 nucleotides are TGTGCCAACGGACAGGGCACTAGGTACGTGCAGTACTTC. Filled out from reference TRBV2 and TRBJ2-7, the complete variable domain reads EPEVTQTPSHQVTQMGQEVILRCVPISNHLYFYWYRQILGQKVEFLVSFYNNEISEKSEIFDDQFSVERPDGSNFTLKIRSTKLEDSAMYFCANGQGTRYVQYFGPGTRLTVT.

The chain combines TRBV5-1 with TRBJ2-5; 11 positions match TRBD2. The CDR3 totals 16 residues. V trimming: 0 bases; J trimming: 2 bases; junction bases outside the gene matches: 3. CDR1 and CDR2 from the germline V gene are SGHRS and YFSETQ. The CDR3 region has the DNA TGCGCCAGCAGCTTGGAGACTAGCGGGACACAAGAGACCCAGTACTTC. It yields the protein CASSLETSGTQETQYF.

This chain uses TRBV13 with TRBJ2-5; TRBD2 agrees at 8 bases. Germline V gene data show CDR1 as PRHDT and CDR2 as FYEKMQ (reference sequence). This CDR3 is 16 amino acids long. Trimming cost V 5 bases and J 0 bases; bases outside gene matches: 8. The CDR3 protein is CASSPGGVLHQETQYF. Here the CDR3 DNA reads TGTGCCAGCAGCCCCGGGGGGGTGCTCCACCAAGAGACCCAGTACTTC.

A single count supports this clone. The gene calls are TRBV15 and TRBJ1-1; no firm D call. Germline CDR1 LNHNV, CDR2 YYDKDF (reference sequence). With 0 bases removed from V and 4 bases from J, the gap between germline ends came to 9 bases. The CDR3 sequence is 14 residues long. The CDR3 sequence is CATSRDAAGTEAFF. The CDR3 nucleotides are TGTGCCACCAGCAGAGATGCGGCTGGCACTGAAGCTTTCTTT.

This clone was seen only once. This sequence joins TRBV19 and TRBJ2-1; 8 positions agree with TRBD1. Germline CDR1 and CDR2: LNHDA and SQIVND (reference sequence). J lost 2 bases, V lost 3 bases, and 3 bases had no gene match. This CDR3 contains 15 residues. The CDR3 DNA is TGTGCCAGTAGTATCGGACAGGGCGCCTACAATGAGCAGTTCTTC. This codes for CASSIGQGAYNEQFF.

The chain carries TRBV7-2 and TRBJ2-7, with D possibly matching TRBD1 (6 bases). Trimming removed 5 bases from V and 0 bases from J, with 14 bases in between. The CDR3 is 15 amino acids. The germline V gene has CDR1 SGHTA and CDR2 FQGNSA. The CDR3 protein is CASSQRQESSYEQYF. The CDR3 nucleotides are TGTGCCAGCAGCCAAAGACAGGAGAGCTCCTACGAGCAGTACTTC.

This sequence joins TRBV5-1 and TRBJ1-6; 7 bases map to TRBD1. The CDR3 is 17 residues long. The germline CDR1 and CDR2 sequences are SGHRS and YFSETQ. V lost 6 bases to trimming and J lost 1 base; unmatched junction nucleotides: 10. Here the CDR3 DNA reads TGCGCCAGCACAACAGGGGACGGGCTATCCTATAATTCACCCCTCCACTTT. This translates into CASTTGDGLSYNSPLHF. The full variable domain, its missing parts supplied by reference TRBV5-1 and TRBJ1-6, is KAGVTQTPRYLIKTRGQQVTLSCSPISGHRSVSWYQQTPGQGLQFLFEYFSETQRNKGNFPGRFSGRQFSNSRSEMNVSTLELGDSALYLCASTTGDGLSYNSPLHFGNGTRLTVT.

The V gene is TRBV7-9, the J gene TRBJ1-1, with a weak D call TRBD1 (5 bases). Looked up from germline, CDR1 is SEHNR and CDR2 is FQNEAQ (reference sequence). Trimming left V 1 base short and J 4 bases short, with 10 bases between. This CDR3 has 14 residues. The CDR3 sequence: CASSLDQGTTEAFF. The CDR3, as DNA: TGTGCCAGCAGCTTAGACCAGGGTACCACTGAAGCTTTCTTT.

The genes are TRBV5-4 and TRBJ1-2; TRBD1 matches 10 bases. CDR1 and CDR2 (germline): SGHNT, YYREEE (reference sequence). Unmatched junction bases numbered 3, after V lost 2 bases and J lost 5 bases. This CDR3 contains 14 residues. The chain's CDR3 is CASSFGGQGYGYTF. The DNA for the CDR3 is TGTGCCAGCAGCTTCGGGGGACAGGGGTATGGCTACACCTTC.